A selection of T cell receptor beta chains follows, all from one sample in a study of blood T cell repertoires in COVID-19. Here immunoSEQ multiplex PCR was the method, and the copy in TCRdb shows in-frame clones only, minus some. This sample has 200,000 to 250,000 clones, with approximately 90% found just once. The sample taken for sequencing was PBMCs or T cells enriched from blood (not recorded which). All receptors derive from a woman under 30 who had recovered from COVID-19. The CDR3 runs from the conserved cysteine through the conserved F or W. The D gene is left open where the match is weak. Clone size is given for some rows only: seen once, a few or many times, or a class if the clone is expanded.

j_call clone_size d_call v_call cdr3_aa cdr3_nt
TRBJ1-4 NA TRBD1 TRBV5-6 CASSFGTGSIDEKLFF TGTGCCAGCAGTTTCGGGACAGGCAGTATCGATGAAAAACTGTTTTTT
TRBJ2-1 NA NA TRBV4-2 CASSQRVTSYNEQFF TGTGCCAGCAGCCAGCGGGTTACCTCCTACAATGAGCAGTTCTTC
TRBJ2-2 NA NA TRBV27 CASSLSRTATKSGELFF TGTGCCAGCAGTTTATCTCGGACAGCCACCAAGTCCGGGGAGCTGTTTTTT
TRBJ1-3 once NA TRBV9 CASSVAGQGVPSGNTIYF TGTGCCAGCAGCGTAGCAGGGCAGGGTGTGCCCTCTGGAAACACCATATATTTT
TRBJ1-2 NA NA TRBV18 CASSVDRKYGYTF TGTGCCAGCTCAGTAGACAGGAAATATGGCTACACCTTC
TRBJ1-2 NA NA TRBV9 CASSVDQGYGYTF TGTGCCAGCAGCGTAGATCAGGGCTATGGCTACACCTTC
TRBJ1-2 NA TRBD1 TRBV9 CASSVEGTAYGYTF TGTGCCAGCAGCGTAGAGGGGACAGCCTATGGCTACACCTTC
TRBJ2-2 NA TRBD1 TRBV9 CASSVSRGPGTGELFF TGTGCCAGCAGCGTATCCAGGGGGCCTGGCACCGGGGAGCTGTTTTTT
TRBJ1-2 NA NA TRBV18 CASSPGQIANYGYTF TGTGCCAGCTCACCAGGACAGATAGCTAACTATGGCTACACCTTC
TRBJ2-5 NA TRBD1 TRBV7-2 CASSSFGTGGSETQYF TGTGCCAGCAGCTCGTTCGGGACAGGGGGAAGTGAGACCCAGTACTTC
TRBJ2-1 NA NA TRBV10-1 CASSERGGSYNEQFF TGCGCCAGCAGTGAACGGGGTGGCTCCTACAATGAGCAGTTCTTC
TRBJ2-1 once NA TRBV14 CASSQDALAVNEQFF TGTGCCAGCAGCCAAGACGCCTTGGCGGTGAATGAGCAGTTCTTC
TRBJ2-5 once NA TRBV24-1 CATSDTNLQETQYF TGTGCCACCAGTGATACTAACTTACAAGAGACCCAGTACTTC
TRBJ1-5 NA TRBD1 TRBV2 CASSDDRGQATSNQPQHF TGTGCCAGCAGTGATGACAGGGGGCAGGCTACTAGCAATCAGCCCCAGCATTTT
TRBJ1-1 once TRBD1 TRBV5-1 CASSSGDRGYEAFF TGCGCCAGCAGCTCCGGTGACAGGGGATATGAAGCTTTCTTT
TRBJ1-5 NA TRBD1 TRBV28 CASSPTKTGVYSNQPQHF TGTGCCAGCAGTCCTACAAAAACAGGGGTTTATAGCAATCAGCCCCAGCATTTT
TRBJ2-3 NA NA TRBV2 CASSGLKQGDTQYF TGTGCCAGCAGTGGATTGAAACAGGGTGATACGCAGTATTTT
TRBJ2-3 NA TRBD2 TRBV7-9 CASSPREGDTQYF TGTGCCAGCAGCCCCAGGGAGGGAGATACGCAGTATTTT
TRBJ2-4 NA TRBD2 TRBV29-1 CSVARGGTDIQYF TGCAGCGTTGCCCGGGGGGGGACTGACATTCAGTACTTC
TRBJ1-2 NA NA TRBV7-8 CASSSNSGAYGYTF TGTGCCAGCAGCTCGAATTCAGGGGCATACGGCTACACCTTC
TRBJ1-6 NA TRBD1 TRBV19 CASSRSRQGNSPLHF TGTGCCAGTAGTCGCAGCCGACAGGGAAATTCACCCCTCCACTTT
TRBJ1-2 NA NA TRBV24-1 CATHSGDGYTF TGTGCCACCCATTCAGGGGATGGCTACACCTTC
TRBJ1-2 once TRBD1 TRBV18 CASSPRDEGGYYGYTF TGTGCCAGCTCACCCCGGGACGAAGGGGGCTACTATGGCTACACCTTC
TRBJ1-2 NA TRBD1 TRBV6-5 CASSRSGTAYGYTF TGTGCCAGCAGCCGGAGTGGGACAGCCTATGGCTACACCTTC
TRBJ2-4 NA TRBD2 TRBV7-2 CASSPLGGGRVAKNIQYF TGTGCCAGCAGCCCTCTGGGCGGGGGGCGCGTGGCCAAAAACATTCAGTACTTC
TRBJ2-2 NA NA TRBV25-1 CASSGRQAGGELFF TGTGCCAGCAGTGGAAGACAGGCGGGCGGGGAGCTGTTTTTT
TRBJ2-7 NA NA TRBV19 CASSLQGYEQYF TGTGCCAGTAGCCTCCAGGGTTACGAGCAGTACTTC
TRBJ2-7 few NA TRBV6-2/TRBV6-3 CASSTRTGHLPYEQYF TGTGCCAGCAGTACGCGTACAGGACATCTCCCCTACGAGCAGTACTTC
TRBJ1-2 NA TRBD1 TRBV19 CASTDRVGDGYTF TGTGCCAGTACGGACAGGGTAGGTGATGGCTACACCTTC
TRBJ1-3 few NA TRBV4-1 CASSQDPLPSSGNTIYF TGCGCCAGCAGCCAAGATCCTCTACCGAGCTCTGGAAACACCATATATTTT